A single sample is the source of the 27 T cell receptor beta chains below, sequenced in a study of blood T cell repertoires in COVID-19. The protocol was immunoSEQ multiplex PCR, while the TCRdb copy is restricted to in-frame clones and leaves out a portion. Here the sample spans 80,000 to 95,000 clones, more than 80% being singletons. The source material was peripheral blood. The receptors come from a man at least 80 years old with COVID-19, enrolled during active disease.

The chain joins TRBV19 to TRBJ1-1; D might be TRBD1 (5 bases). The CDR3 runs to 14 residues. Looked up from germline, CDR1 is LNHDA and CDR2 is SQIVND (reference sequence). V gave up 3 bases and J gave up 6 bases, with 14 bases separating them. Written as DNA, the CDR3 is TGTGCCAGTAGTATTATGGGGGGGGTCCCTGAAGCTTTCTTT. Residues: CASSIMGGVPEAFF.

CDR3 sequence: CASSSRDRGGYEQYF. The CDR3 bases are TGTGCCAGCAGCTCCCGAGACAGGGGGGGTTACGAGCAGTACTTC. The V gene is TRBV9, the J gene TRBJ2-7, with TRBD1 matching over 9 bases. Per the germline V gene, CDR1 is SGDLS and CDR2 is YYNGEE. J gave up 4 bases and V 4 bases, and 9 bases lay outside the gene matches. The CDR3 is 15 residues long. Full variable domain (rest looked up from reference TRBV9 and TRBJ2-7): DSGVTQTPKHLITATGQRVTLRCSPRSGDLSVYWYQQSLDQGLQFLIQYYNGEERAKGNILERFSAQQFPDLHSELNLSSLELGDSALYFCASSSRDRGGYEQYFGPGTRLTVT.

The CDR3 region is CASSPVWGQGSAGYTF. As DNA, the CDR3 is TGTGCCAGCTCACCAGTGTGGGGACAGGGCTCGGCTGGCTACACCTTC. The V and J genes are TRBV18 and TRBJ1-2; 9 bases are shared with TRBD1. The V gene end was trimmed by 2 bases and the J gene end by 7 bases; junction bases not matched to a gene: 11. Germline CDR1 is KGHSH and CDR2 is LQKENI. The CDR3 covers 16 residues. Full variable domain (missing parts from reference TRBV18 and TRBJ1-2): NAGVMQNPRHLVRRRGQEARLRCSPMKGHSHVYWYRQLPEEGLKFMVYLQKENIIDESGMPKERFSAEFPKEGPSILRIQQVVRGDSAAYFCASSPVWGQGSAGYTFGSGTRLTVV.

The CDR3 is CASSILAGTSGTIEQFF. Here the CDR3 DNA reads TGTGCCAGTAGTATCCTCGCCGGGACTAGCGGGACCATTGAGCAGTTCTTC. The V gene is TRBV19, the J gene TRBJ2-1, with TRBD2 matching 13 bases. This CDR3 is 17 amino acids long. Germline V gene lookup returns CDR1 LNHDA and CDR2 SQIVND (reference sequence). Trimming removed 3 bases from V and 9 bases from J; junction bases left unmatched: 11.

The rearrangement uses TRBV15 and TRBJ2-5; the D gene is possibly TRBD1 (6 bases). Germline-derived CDR1 and CDR2 are LNHNV and YYDKDF (reference sequence). The CDR3 contains 14 residues. Trimming took off 9 bases at V and 4 bases at J, with 18 bases between the two ends. The CDR3 nucleotides are TGTGCCACGGCCCCCCTCACACAGGGAGAGACCCAGTACTTC. Translating it yields CATAPLTQGETQYF.

This chain connects TRBV2 to TRBJ2-7; perhaps TRBD2 as D (6 bases). V dropped 7 bases and J dropped 7 bases, with 23 bases sitting between them. The CDR3 extends over 15 amino acids. Germline V gene lookup returns CDR1 SNHLY and CDR2 FYNNEI. CDR3 amino acids: CASKLESRYAGEQYF. The CDR3 DNA is TGTGCCAGCAAACTAGAGTCGAGGTATGCGGGGGAGCAGTACTTC. Variable domain in full (rest from reference TRBV2 and TRBJ2-7): EPEVTQTPSHQVTQMGQEVILRCVPISNHLYFYWYRQILGQKVEFLVSFYNNEISEKSEIFDDQFSVERPDGSNFTLKIRSTKLEDSAMYFCASKLESRYAGEQYFGPGTRLTVT.

This clone was found a few times. This chain links TRBV27 with TRBJ2-7; 8 positions match TRBD1. V was pared by 5 bases and J by 0 bases, with 9 bases of the junction left unmatched. Germline CDR1 reads MNHEY; CDR2 reads SMNVEV (reference sequence). This CDR3 region has 16 residues. DNA of the CDR3: TGTGCCAGCAGTGGATCGGACAGGGCAAGCTCCTACGAGCAGTACTTC. As protein: CASSGSDRASSYEQYF.

This rearrangement joins TRBV9 to TRBJ2-7, with D perhaps TRBD1 (6 bases). The CDR3 covers 15 residues. Germline V gene data show CDR1 as SGDLS and CDR2 as YYNGEE. V gave up 2 bases and J gave up 3 bases, with 15 bases separating them. CDR3 DNA sequence: TGTGCCAGCAGCGTCTCATGGGACATCCTCTACGAGCAGTACTTC. Its protein is CASSVSWDILYEQYF. The whole variable domain, remainder taken from reference TRBV9 and TRBJ2-7, is DSGVTQTPKHLITATGQRVTLRCSPRSGDLSVYWYQQSLDQGLQFLIQYYNGEERAKGNILERFSAQQFPDLHSELNLSSLELGDSALYFCASSVSWDILYEQYFGPGTRLTVT.

This rearrangement joins TRBV23-1 to TRBJ2-7, with TRBD1 matching 10 bases. TRBV23-1 is sorted into the ORF group, with uncertain function. The V gene end was trimmed by 2 bases and the J gene end by 3 bases; junction bases not matched to a gene: 7. This CDR3 contains 16 residues. In DNA, the CDR3 is TGCGCCAGCAGTCAACTCCCCGGGACAGGGGACTACGAGCAGTACTTC. Residues: CASSQLPGTGDYEQYF.

This chain uses TRBV13 with TRBJ1-1; a possible D gene is TRBD1 (6 bases). Germline lookup yields CDR1 PRHDT and CDR2 FYEKMQ (reference sequence). There are 13 residues in the CDR3. V was shortened by 4 bases and J by 5 bases, with 11 bases between the two germline ends. The CDR3 sequence is CASSYRVQTEAFF. The CDR3 DNA follows: TGTGCCAGCAGCTACAGGGTTCAGACTGAAGCTTTCTTT.

In this sample, this clone turned up once. The rearrangement links TRBV19 to TRBJ1-1; D ambiguous. The CDR3 length is 13 residues. Germline-derived CDR1 and CDR2 are LNHDA and SQIVND (reference sequence). The V and J ends lost 3 bases and 3 bases respectively, with 8 bases between them. CDR3 coding DNA: TGTGCCAGTAGTATCAGGCGGGACACTGAAGCTTTCTTT. Its protein product is CASSIRRDTEAFF.

The rearrangement joins TRBV20-1 to TRBJ2-7, with TRBD2 identical over 10 bases. The germline V gene encodes CDR1 DFQATT and CDR2 SNEGSKA (reference sequence). Unmatched junction bases numbered 10, after V lost 3 bases and J lost 5 bases. This CDR3 is built from 15 residues. The CDR3 bases are TGCAGTGCTAGTAGCGCTAGCGGGAGAGGGGACGAGCAGTACTTC. Translated: CSASSASGRGDEQYF.

V gene TRBV2 combines with J gene TRBJ2-3; D perhaps matches TRBD2 (5 bases). Per germline, CDR1 SNHLY and CDR2 FYNNEI. V was clipped by 4 bases and J by 5 bases, with 7 bases between them. The CDR3 totals 12 residues. The CDR3 DNA reads as TGTGCCAGCAGTGCACGGGGAGATACGCAGTATTTT. It translates to CASSARGDTQYF.

The V gene is TRBV19, the J gene TRBJ1-2, with a possible D match to TRBD1 (5 bases). V lost 3 bases, J lost 8 bases, and 19 bases lay in between. The germline V gene has CDR1 LNHDA and CDR2 SQIVND (reference sequence). The CDR3 covers 15 residues. CDR3 loop: CASSIGLRDFWGYTF. Here the CDR3 DNA reads TGTGCCAGTAGTATTGGTCTTAGGGACTTCTGGGGCTACACCTTC.

The genes are TRBV7-9 and TRBJ2-1; unclear D gene. From germline, CDR1 is SEHNR and CDR2 FQNEAQ (reference sequence). Trimming cost V 1 base and J 7 bases, with 11 bases left between them. CDR3 length: 14 residues. CDR3 loop: CASSLVLLLNEQFF. The CDR3 DNA follows: TGTGCCAGCAGCTTAGTTCTCCTACTTAATGAGCAGTTCTTC.

The V call is TRBV27, the J call TRBJ1-5, with 10 bases matching TRBD1. CDR3 length: 14 amino acids. J lost 6 bases, V lost 5 bases, and 4 bases had no gene match. CDR1 is MNHEY, CDR2 SMNVEV, per germline (reference sequence). The CDR3 coding sequence is TGTGCCAGCAGTACCGGGACAGGGGTTCAGCCCCAGCATTTT. Encoded protein: CASSTGTGVQPQHF.

The J gene is TRBJ1-3, the V gene TRBV7-9; D may be TRBD1 (6 bases). Per germline, CDR1 SEHNR and CDR2 FQNEAQ (reference sequence). V was cut by 5 bases and J by 3 bases, with 14 bases left in between. This CDR3 spans 15 amino acids. CDR3 DNA: TGTGCCAGCAGCCCCCTGGGGACATTTGGAAACACCATATATTTT. Translated: CASSPLGTFGNTIYF.

The chain carries TRBV10-1 and TRBJ2-5; TRBD1 aligns across 8 bases. The CDR3 is 13 amino acids. CDR1 is WNHNN and CDR2 is SYGVQD in the germline V gene (reference sequence). V was clipped by 4 bases and J by 4 bases; unmatched bases: 2. CDR3 protein: CASSARGRETQYF. CDR3 DNA: TGCGCCAGCAGTGCCAGGGGGCGAGAGACCCAGTACTTC.

V usage is TRBV7-9 and J usage is TRBJ1-1; 9 nucleotides agree with TRBD1. Per germline, CDR1 SEHNR and CDR2 FQNEAQ (reference sequence). This CDR3 spans 16 amino acids. V lost 2 bases to trimming and J lost 13 bases; unmatched junction nucleotides: 17. CDR3 coding DNA: TGTGCCAGCAGCTTACTTCAACCGGGACAGGGTTTTTCCTATTTCTTT. Protein sequence: CASSLLQPGQGFSYFF. Supplemented by reference TRBV7-9 and TRBJ1-1, the full variable domain reads DTGVSQNPRHKITKRGQNVTFRCDPISEHNRLYWYRQTLGQGPEFLTYFQNEAQLEKSRLLSDRFSAERPKGSFSTLEIQRTEQGDSAMYLCASSLLQPGQGFSYFFGQGTRLTVV.

In its sample, this clone was seen a few times. The chain links TRBV27 to TRBJ2-2; TRBD1 is a possible D gene (5 bases). The CDR3 consists of 14 residues. Trimming removed 3 bases from V and 5 bases from J, with 10 bases in between. From germline, CDR1 is MNHEY and CDR2 SMNVEV (reference sequence). The CDR3 coding sequence is TGTGCCAGCAGTTTTGGGGCGGCTACCGGGGAGCTGTTTTTT. As protein: CASSFGAATGELFF.

V gene TRBV4-1 combines with J gene TRBJ1-6, with D hard to call. V was cut by 1 base and J by 5 bases, with 15 bases left in between. Per germline, CDR1 MGHRA and CDR2 YSYEKL. The CDR3 totals 17 residues. CDR3 coding DNA: TGCGCCAGCAGCCAAGGAAGGCAGGTTTCAAATAATTCACCCCTCCACTTT. It yields the protein CASSQGRQVSNNSPLHF.

J is TRBJ2-7 and V is TRBV7-9; the D gene is possibly TRBD1 (6 bases). V was shortened by 3 bases and J by 3 bases, with 9 bases between the two germline ends. From germline, CDR1 is SEHNR and CDR2 FQNEAQ (reference sequence). CDR3 length equals 13 residues. In DNA form, the CDR3 reads TGTGCCAGCAGCTTTACAGGGTACTACGAGCAGTACTTC. As protein: CASSFTGYYEQYF.

This clone was observed at least ten times. The rearrangement joins TRBV6-5 to TRBJ1-1, with D possibly TRBD1 on 6 matching bases. This CDR3 is built from 15 residues. CDR1 and CDR2 from the germline V gene are MNHEY and SVGAGI. The CDR3 DNA reads as TGTGTCGCGCTACCTTCCGGGACATGGAACACTGAAGCTTTCTTT. Protein sequence: CVALPSGTWNTEAFF.

V is TRBV6-5 and J is TRBJ2-7, with D maybe TRBD1 (6 bases). This CDR3 region has 15 residues. Germline V gives CDR1 MNHEY, CDR2 SVGAGI. Trimming stripped 0 bases from V and 3 bases from J, with 12 bases between. CDR3 coding DNA: TGTGCCAGCAGTTACTCGGGCAGGGGCCACTACGAGCAGTACTTC. It codes for CASSYSGRGHYEQYF.

The V call is TRBV10-3, the J call TRBJ2-1, with 7 bases aligning to TRBD1. The CDR3 is 15 amino acids. Germline CDR1 reads ENHRY; CDR2 reads SYGVKD. V shed 6 bases, J shed 2 bases, and the junction held 7 bases outside the gene matches. CDR3 amino acids: CAIREVTGPYNEQFF. In DNA, the CDR3 is TGTGCCATCAGGGAAGTGACAGGGCCCTACAATGAGCAGTTCTTC.

This chain links TRBV4-1 with TRBJ1-2; 11 nucleotides agree with TRBD1. Losses at the gene ends were 4 bases for V and 2 bases for J; bases not matched to a gene: 6. Germline V gene lookup returns CDR1 MGHRA and CDR2 YSYEKL. This CDR3 has 16 residues. This chain's CDR3 is CASSPGQGATNYGYTF. The CDR3 nucleotides are TGCGCCAGCAGCCCAGGACAGGGGGCTACCAACTATGGCTACACCTTC.

V usage is TRBV11-3 and J usage is TRBJ2-1; the match to TRBD2 covers 9 bases. Germline V gene data show CDR1 as SGHNT and CDR2 as YENEEA. The CDR3 contains 15 residues. J lost 9 bases, V lost 5 bases, and 11 bases had no gene match. CDR3 DNA sequence: TGTGCCAGCAGCCTCTCGGGACTAGCTTCTGGTGAGCAGTTCTTC. Translated: CASSLSGLASGEQFF. The variable domain in full, with the rest retrieved from reference TRBV11-3 and TRBJ2-1, is EAGVVQSPRYKIIEKKQPVAFWCNPISGHNTLYWYLQNLGQGPELLIRYENEEAVDDSQLPKDRFSAERLKGVDSTLKIQPAELGDSAVYLCASSLSGLASGEQFFGPGTRLTVL.